This entry lists 18 T cell receptor beta chains sequenced from one sample in a study of blood T cell repertoires in COVID-19. Profiling relied on immunoSEQ multiplex PCR, and the TCRdb table lists in-frame clones only, not all of them. Of 75,000 or so clones in the sample, roughly 87% were seen once. Input material: peripheral blood. These receptors were collected from a man between 65 and 85 years old with acute or convalescent COVID-19.

The chain combines TRBV6-6 with TRBJ1-6; D is unclear. Germline V gives CDR1 MNHNY, CDR2 SVGAGI (reference sequence). This CDR3 spans 13 amino acids. V lost 2 bases and J 5 bases, leaving 4 bases between the germline ends. Written as DNA, the CDR3 is TGTGCCAGCAGTTACGGAGATAATTCACCCCTCCACTTT. This encodes CASSYGDNSPLHF.

The table lists this clone with a count of one. The genes are TRBV4-3 and TRBJ2-7; 8 nucleotides match TRBD2. Germline CDR1 and CDR2: LGHNA and YSLEER. The CDR3 extends over 14 amino acids. Trimming cost V 5 bases and J 12 bases; bases outside gene matches: 15. The CDR3 loop is CASSLTLDSGSPYF. The CDR3 DNA sequence: TGCGCCAGCAGCTTGACCTTAGACAGCGGGAGTCCGTACTTC.

The J gene is TRBJ2-1, the V gene TRBV6-2 or TRBV6-3, with TRBD2 identical over 9 bases. This CDR3 comprises 17 residues. V was clipped by 3 bases and J by 5 bases; unmatched bases: 11. Per the germline V gene, CDR1 is MNHEY and CDR2 is SVGEGT. The DNA of the CDR3 is TGTGCCAGCAGTTATGGGAGGCTTAGCGGGAGCCACAATGAGCAGTTCTTC. Protein sequence: CASSYGRLSGSHNEQFF.

V is TRBV6-1 and J is TRBJ2-2, with 7 bases matching TRBD2. V shed 0 bases, J shed 4 bases, and the junction held 5 bases outside the gene matches. Germline V lookup: CDR1 MNHNS, CDR2 SASEGT. CDR3 length: 16 amino acids. CDR3 region: CASSEALGGGTGELFF. In DNA, the CDR3 is TGTGCCAGCAGTGAAGCGCTGGGGGGGGGCACCGGGGAGCTGTTTTTT.

V and J are TRBV6-5 and TRBJ1-3; a weak D match, TRBD1 (6 bases). With 4 bases removed from V and 0 bases from J, the gap between germline ends came to 10 bases. CDR1 and CDR2 (germline): MNHEY, SVGAGI. The CDR3 sequence is 15 residues long. CDR3 region: CASSWNRDSGNTIYF. CDR3 nucleotide sequence: TGTGCCAGCAGTTGGAACAGGGACTCTGGAAACACCATATATTTT.

The chain carries TRBV28 and TRBJ2-1, with 9 bases that match TRBD1. Trimming cost V 6 bases and J 2 bases; bases outside gene matches: 2. Germline CDR1 MDHEN, CDR2 SYDVKM. The CDR3 is 14 residues long. CDR3 in amino acids: CASRGTGTYNEQFF. The DNA for the CDR3 is TGTGCCAGCAGGGGGACAGGGACCTACAATGAGCAGTTCTTC.

This clone was picked up a small number of times. CDR3 protein: CATSRDIRQGVNQPQHF. DNA for the CDR3: TGTGCCACCAGCAGAGATATCCGCCAGGGGGTCAATCAGCCCCAGCATTTT. This chain connects TRBV15 to TRBJ1-5; 7 bases align to TRBD1. This CDR3 contains 17 residues. Germline V CDR1 and CDR2: LNHNV, YYDKDF (reference sequence). Trimming cost V 0 bases and J 3 bases; bases outside gene matches: 8.

The chain links TRBV6-5 to TRBJ1-2; 8 bases are shared with TRBD1. The CDR3 loop spans 12 amino acids. J gave up 7 bases and V 4 bases, and 2 bases lay outside the gene matches. Germline CDR1 and CDR2: MNHEY and SVGAGI. In DNA form, the CDR3 reads TGTGCCAGCAGTTCCACAGGGGGTGGCTACACCTTC. Translating gives CASSSTGGGYTF.

V gene TRBV29-1 combines with J gene TRBJ2-7; D possibly corresponds to TRBD2 (5 bases). Germline CDR1 SQVTM, CDR2 ANQGSEA. The CDR3 has 12 residues. V lost 6 bases and J lost 6, with 15 bases in between. CDR3 nucleotides: TGCAGCGTCGTTCCCCCCGGGGTCGAGCAGTACTTC. Its translation: CSVVPPGVEQYF.

The V and J genes are TRBV29-1 and TRBJ1-1; no clear D. V was cut by 5 bases and J by 3 bases, with 10 bases left in between. This CDR3 comprises 12 residues. Germline CDR1 reads SQVTM; CDR2 reads ANQGSEA. CDR3 loop: CSVRKADTEAFF. The CDR3 DNA follows: TGCAGCGTTCGAAAAGCGGACACTGAAGCTTTCTTT.

The V call is TRBV10-3, the J call TRBJ1-6; D remains unclear. Germline values: CDR1 ENHRY, CDR2 SYGVKD. The CDR3 runs 14 residues. V lost 3 bases, J lost 12 bases, and 15 bases lay in between. CDR3 DNA: TGTGCCATCAGTGATCGGGGAAAGGTGAAACCCCTCCACTTT. Translation gives CAISDRGKVKPLHF.

CDR3 sequence reads: CAIKAGGSGEQYF. Here the CDR3 DNA reads TGTGCCATCAAGGCAGGGGGGAGTGGCGAGCAGTACTTC. V is TRBV2 and J is TRBJ2-7; weak D call: TRBD1 (7 bases). CDR1 and CDR2 (germline): SNHLY, FYNNEI. V lost 10 bases and J lost 6, with 19 bases in between. The CDR3 totals 13 residues.

V and J are TRBV7-2 and TRBJ2-5; maybe TRBD2 (5 bases). V was trimmed by 2 bases and J by 1 base, leaving 11 bases between them. The germline V gene encodes CDR1 SGHTA and CDR2 FQGNSA. This CDR3 has 15 residues. DNA of the CDR3: TGTGCCAGCAGCTTAATGTTCCTAGCCCAAGAGACCCAGTACTTC. This encodes CASSLMFLAQETQYF.

This rearrangement joins TRBV5-4 to TRBJ2-7; 8 positions match TRBD1. This CDR3 spans 14 amino acids. Germline CDR1 is SGHNT and CDR2 is YYREEE (reference sequence). V shed 4 bases and J 1 base; nucleotides not matched to a gene: 4. CDR3 DNA sequence: TGTGCCAGCAGCACAAGACAGGGGTCCTACGAGCAGTACTTC. Translating it yields CASSTRQGSYEQYF.

The rearrangement uses TRBV5-6 and TRBJ1-5, with D perhaps matching TRBD1 (6 bases). The CDR3 is 14 amino acids. Trimming took off 4 bases at V and 10 bases at J, with 18 bases between the two ends. Germline assignment: CDR1 SGHDT and CDR2 YYEEEE. The CDR3 region is CASSLDRSRSPQHF. CDR3 sequence (DNA): TGTGCCAGCAGCCTAGACAGGTCCAGAAGTCCCCAGCATTTT.

The chain employs TRBV10-3 and TRBJ1-5; D remains unclear. This CDR3 is built from 12 residues. Germline CDR1 is ENHRY and CDR2 is SYGVKD. The germline V and J ends were trimmed by 8 bases and 4 bases, with 9 bases remaining between them. This chain's CDR3 is CAIAGINQPQHF. CDR3 nucleotides: TGTGCCATCGCGGGTATTAATCAGCCCCAGCATTTT.

The chain recombines TRBV4-3 with TRBJ2-1; 7 bases map to TRBD1. The ends lost 3 bases at V and 5 bases at J; junction bases unmatched: 4. The CDR3 contains 14 residues. The V gene's germline CDR1 is LGHNA and CDR2 YSLEER. This CDR3 is CASSHFGTDNEQFF. The CDR3, as DNA: TGCGCCAGCAGCCATTTCGGGACAGACAATGAGCAGTTCTTC.

V usage is TRBV19 and J usage is TRBJ1-3; D gene unclear. The germline V and J ends were trimmed by 6 bases and 0 bases, with 12 bases remaining between them. The CDR3 has 15 amino acids. Germline CDR1 and CDR2: LNHDA and SQIVND (reference sequence). The CDR3 nucleotides read TGTGCCAGTAGCCAGTTCGGGGTCTCTGGAAACACCATATATTTT. Translation gives CASSQFGVSGNTIYF.